This TCR beta chain was identified during a study of T cell responses to AZD1222 COVID-19 vaccine. The study's findings and limits: Baseline serostatus was positive in only five to seven AZD1222 recipients. White British donors predominated, females outnumbered males, and clonal diversity was possibly underestimated. Nearly half of spike-specific TCRs reportedly target unmutated variant regions.

Germline V gives CDR1 SEHNR, CDR2 FQNEAQ (reference sequence). The CDR3 has 12 residues. V lost 5 bases and J 3 bases, leaving 8 bases between the germline ends. A note on this clone: Its specificity is not known.

Generated by immunoSEQ multiplex PCR, the TCRdb table keeps only in-frame clones and is missing some. The sample includes 150,000 to 200,000 clones, 90% of them seen just once. The source was peripheral blood, collected on day 0 of AZD1222 vaccination. This clonotype was obtained from an adult in good health. This chain uses TRBV7-9 with TRBJ2-7; the D is unclear. CDR3 sequence: CASSPLSYEQYF. The CDR3 DNA reads TGTGCCAGCAGCCCCCTTAGCTACGAGCAGTACTTC.